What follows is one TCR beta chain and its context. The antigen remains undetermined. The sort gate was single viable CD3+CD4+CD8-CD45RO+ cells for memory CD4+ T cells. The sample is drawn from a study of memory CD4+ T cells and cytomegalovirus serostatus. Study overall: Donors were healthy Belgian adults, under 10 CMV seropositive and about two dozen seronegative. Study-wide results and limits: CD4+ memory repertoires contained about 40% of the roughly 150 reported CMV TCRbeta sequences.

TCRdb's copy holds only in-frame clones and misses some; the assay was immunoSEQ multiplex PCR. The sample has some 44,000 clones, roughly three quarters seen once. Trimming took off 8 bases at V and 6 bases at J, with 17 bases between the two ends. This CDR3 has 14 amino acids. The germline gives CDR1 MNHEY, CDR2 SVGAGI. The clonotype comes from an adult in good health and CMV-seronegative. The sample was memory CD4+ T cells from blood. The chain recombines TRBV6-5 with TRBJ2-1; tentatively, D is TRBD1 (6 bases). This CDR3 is CASHQGTALNEQFF. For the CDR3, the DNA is TGTGCCAGCCACCAGGGGACGGCCCTCAATGAGCAGTTCTTC.